This TCR beta chain comes out of a study of blood T cell repertoires in COVID-19 (dated by TCRdb to about 2020). For the study in its entirety: Samples from collaborators originated in the United States, Italy and Spain and spanned both the acute and convalescent phases of COVID-19. The prospective study material was composed of cDNA or gDNA derived from T cells, B-cell-depleted T cells, or PBMCs. Subjects who had been exposed to COVID-19, were actively infected with it, or had recovered from it provided the deeply sampled blood TCRbeta repertoires that made up the dataset. The repertoires were released in a freely available public database intended as a resource for research on the immune response to SARS-CoV-2. The samples were drawn from two sources: the first 160 participants of the ongoing ImmuneRACE study, and about 1,300 subjects contributed by 6 global collaborators. The sample metadata nearly always contained a de-identified subject ID, COVID-19 status, age in years and sex. Where available, HLA class I and class II types were obtained from metadata supplied by the sample provider rather than from assay-based typing. General findings and caveats noted by the study authors: The amount of clinical and demographic metadata varied by source and participant and was provided uncurated.

A word on this clone: Its antigen remains unidentified. No much larger clone exists at a distance of one base, and base qualities are not known.

CDR1 and CDR2 were assigned from the germline V gene as LGHNA and YNFKEQ. V ends up 4 bases short and J 6 bases short, with an unmatched junction base count of 6. Reading from cysteine to phenylalanine, the CDR3 counts 16 amino acids. CDR3 DNA is the only sequence kept; it has 48 bases, read in frame from the first base. The immunoSEQ Assay, a bias-controlled multiplex PCR, was used to amplify TCRbeta CDR3 regions from genomic DNA. In the paper's pipeline: Within the assay, amplification of reference gene primers was used to estimate how many nucleated cells each sample contained. To quantify the absolute abundance of each unique TCRbeta CDR3 rearrangement, sequence reads were collapsed and filtered. For each sample, productive Simpson clonality was calculated as the square root of Simpson's diversity index across productive rearrangements. TCRdb's version of the immuneACCESS table is confined to in-frame rearrangements and falls short of the full clone set. An unresolved V gene accounts for under half of the shortfall where checked; the remainder is of unknown origin. V, J and clone size reflect that table, while D and trimming were determined from the DNA. The sample table shows around 130,000 clones, and approximately 84% are seen once. The ten largest clones add up to 1.4% to 1.5% of the sample.

Collaborating institutions collected whole blood in K2EDTA tubes following their own protocols. Collaborator samples were shipped for TCRbeta analysis as frozen whole blood, isolated PBMCs, or DNA extracted from either sample type. Sequenced material: peripheral blood. The origin of this receptor is a man between 60 and 70 years old with acute or convalescent COVID-19. The chain is encoded by TRBV4-2 joined to TRBJ2-1; 13 junctional bases match TRBD2. The CDR3 protein is CASSRAGTSGINEQFF. The DNA is as follows: TGTGCCAGCAGCCGAGCCGGGACTAGCGGGATCAATGAGCAGTTCTTC.